One and the same sample provided the 19 T cell receptor beta chains below, sequenced in a study of regulatory dendritic cells for organ transplantation. Profiled with immunoSEQ multiplex PCR; TCRdb holds only in-frame clones, not every one. Of more than 35,000 clones listed, 75% to 95% are singletons. The sequencing input was naive CD8+ T cells from blood. The subset here: CD45RA+ naive T cells. The receptors were sampled from a human donor in good health.

The chain combines TRBV11-1 with TRBJ2-7, with D unclear. Germline CDR1 is SGHAT and CDR2 is FQDESV (reference sequence). CDR3 length: 14 residues. Between the trimmed V and J ends, which lost 5 bases and 0 bases, there was a span of 11 bases. CDR3 bases: TGTGCCAGCAGCCTAATCGGTACCTCCTACGAGCAGTACTTC. Translating gives CASSLIGTSYEQYF.

The chain has TRBV5-4 and TRBJ1-2, with D unresolved. The CDR3 spans 11 residues. Trimming cost V 0 bases and J 10 bases, with 7 bases left between them. Germline assignment: CDR1 SGHNT and CDR2 YYREEE (reference sequence). CDR3: CASSLVEVYTF. The CDR3 nucleotides read TGTGCCAGCAGCTTGGTGGAAGTCTACACCTTC. The variable domain in full, completed from reference TRBV5-4 and TRBJ1-2, reads ETGVTQSPTHLIKTRGQQVTLRCSSQSGHNTVSWYQQALGQGPQFIFQYYREEENGRGNFPPRFSGLQFPNYSSELNVNALELDDSALYLCASSLVEVYTFGSGTRLTVV.

The chain couples TRBV28 to TRBJ2-7, with TRBD1 matching over 8 bases. The CDR3 loop spans 14 amino acids. Losses at the gene ends were 8 bases for V and 3 bases for J; bases not matched to a gene: 9. Germline assignment: CDR1 MDHEN and CDR2 SYDVKM. DNA of the CDR3: TGTGCCAGCGGTCCGGCAGGGGGCCGCTACGAGCAGTACTTC. Translating it yields CASGPAGGRYEQYF.

This clone was recorded once. The V call is TRBV7-8, the J call TRBJ1-5; tentatively, D is TRBD1 (6 bases). V shed 6 bases and J shed 4 bases, with 16 bases lying between them. There are 15 residues in the CDR3. The V gene's germline CDR1 is SGHVS and CDR2 FQNEAQ. The CDR3 DNA follows: TGTGCCAGCAGTCCCAAGGGGGAGGGGAATCAGCCCCAGCATTTT. This encodes CASSPKGEGNQPQHF.

With respect to this clone: One junction end does not reproduce the germline sequence, and a read error may be involved. The V call is TRBV7-7, the J call TRBJ2-7; D gene uncertain. Germline CDR1 and CDR2: SSHAT and FNYEAQ (reference sequence). The CDR3 runs to 14 residues. The CDR3 DNA reads TGTGCTAGCAGCTTAGAAGTTAACTCCTACGAGCAGTACTTC. It encodes CASSLEVNSYEQYF.

The CDR3 spells CASSVGSNQPQHF. The CDR3 bases are TGTGCCAGCAGCGTGGGGAGCAATCAGCCCCAGCATTTT. J is TRBJ1-5 and V is TRBV9, with D unclear. The CDR3 runs 13 residues. V was cut by 2 bases and J by 1 base, with 4 bases left in between. The V gene's germline CDR1 is SGDLS and CDR2 YYNGEE.

The chain has TRBV7-8 and TRBJ2-3; TRBD2 agrees at 8 bases. The CDR3 length is 15 residues. The ends lost 5 bases at V and 1 base at J; junction bases unmatched: 5. CDR1 is SGHVS and CDR2 is FQNEAQ in the germline V gene. The CDR3 spells CASSRRREGTDTQYF. The CDR3 DNA sequence: TGTGCCAGCAGCCGTCGGCGGGAGGGCACAGATACGCAGTATTTT.

This chain uses TRBV2 with TRBJ2-1, with a tentative D call TRBD1 (5 bases). Germline V gene sequence: CDR1 SNHLY, CDR2 FYNNEI. V lost 8 bases and J 5 bases, leaving 16 bases between the germline ends. There are 14 residues in the CDR3. This CDR3 reads CASVDRPSNNEQFF. The CDR3 bases are TGTGCCAGCGTCGACAGACCAAGTAACAATGAGCAGTTCTTC.

The chain combines TRBV27 with TRBJ2-7; maybe TRBD2 (6 bases). From germline, CDR1 is MNHEY and CDR2 SMNVEV (reference sequence). The V end was cut by 5 bases, the J end by 5 bases, with 19 bases between. The CDR3 spans 15 residues. The CDR3 protein is CASSKRAGRGDEQYF. CDR3 nucleotide sequence: TGTGCCAGCAGTAAGAGGGCAGGGCGGGGAGACGAGCAGTACTTC.

This clone has more than one count but fewer than ten. V is TRBV4-1 and J is TRBJ1-2; perhaps TRBD1 as D (6 bases). V was pared by 0 bases and J by 2 bases, with 7 bases between. Germline CDR1 is MGHRA and CDR2 is YSYEKL. The CDR3 consists of 14 residues. The CDR3 loop reads CASSQEQGNYGYTF. The DNA of the CDR3 is TGCGCCAGCAGCCAAGAACAGGGAAACTATGGCTACACCTTC.

The chain joins TRBV5-6 to TRBJ2-2, with TRBD2 as a possible D gene (6 bases). The CDR3 runs to 16 residues. Germline CDR1 SGHDT, CDR2 YYEEEE. The V end was cut by 4 bases, the J end by 2 bases, with 15 bases between. Here the CDR3 DNA reads TGTGCCAGCAGCCGGGAGTTGTGGGGAAACACCGGGGAGCTGTTTTTT. The encoded protein is CASSRELWGNTGELFF. The variable domain in full, completed from reference TRBV5-6 and TRBJ2-2, reads DAGVTQSPTHLIKTRGQQVTLRCSPKSGHDTVSWYQQALGQGPQFIFQYYEEEERQRGNFPDRFSGHQFPNYSSELNVNALLLGDSALYLCASSRELWGNTGELFFGEGSRLTVL.

V and J are TRBV30 and TRBJ2-3; 11 nucleotides line up with TRBD1. Germline V lookup: CDR1 GTSNPN, CDR2 SVGIG (reference sequence). This CDR3 has 14 residues. V was pared by 5 bases and J by 0 bases, with 1 base of the junction left unmatched. The CDR3 spells CAWGQGASTDTQYF. CDR3 in DNA: TGTGCCTGGGGACAGGGGGCGAGCACAGATACGCAGTATTTT.

The chain couples TRBV15 to TRBJ1-1; tentative D call: TRBD1 (5 bases). The V and J ends lost 8 bases and 6 bases respectively, with 22 bases between them. CDR1 is LNHNV and CDR2 is YYDKDF in the germline V gene (reference sequence). The CDR3 length is 15 residues. CDR3 residues: CATGGGWSSVSEAFF. CDR3 coding DNA: TGTGCCACCGGGGGAGGATGGAGTTCGGTGTCTGAAGCTTTCTTT.

The chain carries TRBV7-9 and TRBJ2-7; D is unresolved. Germline CDR1 reads SEHNR; CDR2 reads FQNEAQ (reference sequence). The CDR3 has 13 amino acids. Trimming left V 6 bases short and J 5 bases short, with 14 bases between. DNA for the CDR3: TGTGCCAGCAGTTTCGCGCCAGGCAACGAGCAGTACTTC. Translated, it gives CASSFAPGNEQYF.

The chain combines TRBV2 with TRBJ2-1; D remains ambiguous. V dropped 7 bases and J dropped 8 bases, with 9 bases sitting between them. The CDR3 totals 11 residues. CDR1 is SNHLY and CDR2 is FYNNEI in the germline V gene. CDR3 bases: TGTGCCAGCATTGCCCGGTATGAGCAGTTCTTC. Amino acids: CASIARYEQFF.

The rearrangement joins TRBV7-6 to TRBJ2-1; 12 nucleotides match TRBD2. Trimming took 5 bases from V and 7 from J; bases not matched to a gene: 3. Germline V gene sequence: CDR1 SGHVS, CDR2 FNYEAQ. The CDR3 runs 14 residues. CDR3 nucleotide sequence: TGTGCCAGCAGCCCGGGACTAGCGGGTAATGAGCAGTTCTTC. It encodes CASSPGLAGNEQFF. The variable domain in full, with the rest retrieved from reference TRBV7-6 and TRBJ2-1, is GAGVSQSPRYKVTKRGQDVALRCDPISGHVSLYWYRQALGQGPEFLTYFNYEAQQDKSGLPNDRFSAERPEGSISTLTIQRTEQRDSAMYRCASSPGLAGNEQFFGPGTRLTVL.

The chain links TRBV7-9 to TRBJ1-2; no definite D call. Germline V gene lookup returns CDR1 SEHNR and CDR2 FQNEAQ (reference sequence). The CDR3 totals 12 residues. Trimming took 5 bases from V and 8 from J, leaving 12 bases between them. CDR3 DNA: TGTGCCAGCAGCCAGCGGGAGGAGGGCTACACCTTC. Amino acids: CASSQREEGYTF.

This sequence joins TRBV4-2 and TRBJ2-7; D ambiguous. The germline gives CDR1 LGHNA, CDR2 YNFKEQ. Between the trimmed V and J ends, which lost 1 base and 2 bases, there was a span of 9 bases. This CDR3 is built from 14 residues. The CDR3 sequence: CASSQAAITYEQYF. As DNA, the CDR3 is TGTGCCAGCAGCCAAGCGGCCATTACCTACGAGCAGTACTTC.

The rearrangement links TRBV7-6 to TRBJ1-1; D gene ambiguous. Trimming stripped 1 base from V and 10 bases from J, with 16 bases between. The CDR3 runs 14 residues. Per the germline V gene, CDR1 is SGHVS and CDR2 is FNYEAQ. In DNA form, the CDR3 reads TGTGCCAGCAGCTTAGGGGAGGGAAGGCTCGCAGCTTTCTTT. Translation: CASSLGEGRLAAFF.